A selection of T cell receptor beta chains follows, all from one sample in a study of T cell changes during pregnancy in multiple sclerosis. Repertoires were generated with immunoSEQ multiplex PCR, while TCRdb's copy carries only in-frame clones and drops some. The sample gives 75,000 to 80,000 clones, approximately 94% of which show up once; approximately 2.4% is in the top ten. Sequenced material: peripheral blood, taken after pregnancy. The receptors stem from a female donor in good health, enrolled as a control in a pregnancy study. Each CDR3 is given with its conserved first and last residue. Each record gives: D gene, V gene, J gene, clone size, CDR3 protein, CDR3 DNA. A D gene is named only where the DNA matches it firmly. The size field is filled for only some rows; it gives once, few, many or a size class.

TRBD2	TRBV27	TRBJ2-5	-	CASSPGLAGPRDQETQYF	TGTGCCAGCAGTCCTGGACTAGCGGGGCCGCGGGACCAAGAGACCCAGTACTTC
-	TRBV9	TRBJ2-2	-	CASSAGSWTGELFF	TGTGCCAGCAGCGCAGGGTCCTGGACCGGGGAGCTGTTTTTT
-	TRBV7-9	TRBJ2-7	once	CASSLWSLEGGRSYEQYF	TGTGCCAGCAGCTTATGGAGCCTGGAGGGGGGGCGTTCCTACGAGCAGTACTTC
TRBD1	TRBV7-2	TRBJ2-7	-	CASSLVGQGPYEQYF	TGTGCCAGCAGCTTAGTTGGACAGGGGCCCTACGAGCAGTACTTC
-	TRBV28	TRBJ2-6	once	CASTTIGDYRGANVLTF	TGTGCCAGCACCACGATAGGAGACTACCGGGGGGCCAACGTCCTGACTTTC
-	TRBV5-1	TRBJ2-5	-	CASSLSTGGLETQYF	TGCGCCAGCAGCTTATCTACTGGGGGCTTGGAGACCCAGTACTTC
-	TRBV5-4	TRBJ1-6	once	CASSSDRNSPLHF	TGTGCCAGCAGCTCGGACAGAAATTCACCCCTCCACTTT
-	TRBV10-2	TRBJ1-1	-	CASSGGSMNTEAFF	TGCGCCAGCAGTGGAGGCTCCATGAACACTGAAGCTTTCTTT
TRBD1	TRBV4-2	TRBJ2-7	-	CASSQDAEPGQGSYEQYF	TGTGCCAGCAGCCAAGACGCAGAACCGGGACAGGGCTCCTACGAGCAGTACTTC
TRBD1	TRBV6-1	TRBJ2-7	once	CASSERVGTGYEQYF	TGTGCCAGCAGTGAACGTGTTGGGACAGGCTACGAGCAGTACTTC
-	TRBV29-1	TRBJ1-1	-	CSVEPDKNTEAFF	TGCAGCGTCGAGCCCGACAAGAACACTGAAGCTTTCTTT
TRBD1	TRBV5-8	TRBJ1-2	-	CASSSQGTNYGYTF	TGTGCCAGCAGCTCACAGGGGACTAACTATGGCTACACCTTC
-	TRBV4-1	TRBJ1-2	-	CASSQGVYPGSPVRYGYTF	TGCGCCAGCAGCCAAGGAGTTTACCCTGGGAGCCCCGTCCGCTATGGCTACACCTTC
TRBD2	TRBV7-2	TRBJ2-7	-	CASSPQRENGQYF	TGTGCCAGCAGCCCACAGCGGGAGAATGGGCAGTACTTC
-	TRBV7-2	TRBJ1-1	-	CASSLNRNTEAFF	TGTGCCAGCAGCTTAAACAGGAACACTGAAGCTTTCTTT